This record covers a single T cell receptor (beta chain). Only in-frame clones appear in the TCRdb table, and some are missing; sequencing was by immunoSEQ multiplex PCR. The table includes 50,000 to 55,000 clones, about nine tenths detected once. The entry originates in a study of blood T cell repertoires in COVID-19. Study background: Spain, Italy and the United States supplied samples that represented acute and convalescent COVID-19.

The CDR3 loop spans 16 amino acids. Trimming removed 1 base from V and 0 bases from J, with 10 bases in between. Germline V gene data show CDR1 as KGHSH and CDR2 as LQKENI. Sequenced material: peripheral blood. The rearrangement links TRBV18 to TRBJ1-3, with no clear D. The TCR was taken from an elderly man with acute or convalescent COVID-19. The CDR3 nucleotides are TGTGCCAGCTCACCACAGAACACAGTCTCTGGAAACACCATATATTTT. This gives the protein CASSPQNTVSGNTIYF.